The T cell receptor (beta chain) described here comes from a study of OX40 agonist ivuxolimab in advanced cancers. The V gene's germline CDR1 is SGHRS and CDR2 YFSETQ. Trimming took off 4 bases at V and 0 bases at J, with 10 bases between the two ends. The CDR3 loop spans 15 amino acids. Clones were sequenced by immunoSEQ multiplex PCR, and TCRdb holds only the in-frame ones, with some missing. The table records about 66,000 clones, about three quarters of them present only once. The sample holds one count of this clone. The chain employs TRBV5-1 and TRBJ2-2; D uncertain. Material: CD4+ or CD8+ T cells sorted from blood, obtained in a trial of the OX40 agonist ivuxolimab. The clonotype originates from an adult with an advanced solid tumor such as melanoma, head and neck, liver or kidney cancer. CDR3 DNA: TGCGCCAGCAGCCATCCGGGTTCGAACACCGGGGAGCTGTTTTTT. Translation: CASSHPGSNTGELFF.